Presented here are 18 T cell receptor beta chains from one specimen sequenced in a study of neurological immune-mediated disorders. TCRdb processed the 5' RACE reads anew with MiXCR; each CDR3 protein has one entry. The sample lists 54,000 or so distinct CDR3 sequences; around 3.6% were seen once. The sequenced sample consisted of PBMCs. Receptors originate from a woman aged 25 to 45 with multiple sclerosis.

This clonotype occurred many times. V gene TRBV6-6 combines with J gene TRBJ2-3; 9 nucleotides match TRBD2. The germline CDR1 and CDR2 sequences are MNHNY and SVGAGI (reference sequence). The CDR3 totals 18 residues. The V gene end was trimmed by 5 bases and the J gene end by 3 bases; junction bases not matched to a gene: 15. The CDR3 coding sequence is TGTGCCAGCAGTCCTTCGCAAAGGTGGAGCGGGGGGACAGATACGCAGTATTTT. This encodes CASSPSQRWSGGTDTQYF.

This clonotype was recorded at least ten times. V and J are TRBV20-1 and TRBJ2-4; TRBD2 agrees at 12 bases. CDR1 and CDR2 from the germline V gene are DFQATT and SNEGSKA (reference sequence). This CDR3 is built from 15 residues. V gave up 0 bases and J gave up 8 bases; unmatched junction bases: 5. The DNA for the CDR3 is TGCAGTGCTAGAGATGCGTCTAGCGGGAGGGACATTCAGTACTTC. Its translation: CSARDASSGRDIQYF.

This clonotype was seen ten or more times. The chain's CDR3 is CASSQEWAGGDQPQHF. CDR3 nucleotides: TGCGCCAGCAGCCAAGAATGGGCAGGGGGTGATCAGCCCCAGCATTTT. The V gene is TRBV4-3, the J gene TRBJ1-5, with 7 nucleotides matching TRBD1. Trimming cost V 0 bases and J 5 bases; bases outside gene matches: 7. The CDR3 has 16 amino acids. Germline V gives CDR1 LGHNA, CDR2 YSLEER.

V usage is TRBV7-6 and J usage is TRBJ1-5, with unresolved D. The CDR3 contains 13 residues. Trimming cost V 1 base and J 4 bases, with 5 bases left between them. Germline CDR1 reads SGHVS; CDR2 reads FNYEAQ. This chain's CDR3 is CASSLGINQPQHF. The CDR3 nucleotides are TGTGCCAGCAGCTTAGGGATTAATCAGCCCCAGCATTTT.

This clonotype was recorded at least ten times. The rearrangement joins TRBV6-5 to TRBJ2-4, with 8 positions matching TRBD1. This CDR3 spans 14 amino acids. V shed 6 bases and J 7 bases; nucleotides not matched to a gene: 8. The V gene's germline CDR1 is MNHEY and CDR2 SVGAGI. CDR3 nucleotides: TGTGCCAGCAGCCCTAGACAGGGGACGAACATTCAGTACTTC. Translated, it gives CASSPRQGTNIQYF.

This clonotype was seen at least ten times. V gene TRBV7-8 combines with J gene TRBJ1-2, with unresolved D. Trimming left V 1 base short and J 5 bases short, with 11 bases between. The CDR3 covers 14 residues. Germline CDR1 is SGHVS and CDR2 is FQNEAQ. The DNA of the CDR3 is TGTGCCAGCAGCTTAGGTCGCTTCGGGTATGGCTACACCTTC. It translates to CASSLGRFGYGYTF.

This clonotype was detected many times. The chain uses TRBV7-2 and TRBJ2-1; D remains unclear. This CDR3 is built from 13 residues. Germline V gene sequence: CDR1 SGHTA, CDR2 FQGNSA. V was clipped by 5 bases and J by 9 bases, with 14 bases between them. DNA for the CDR3: TGTGCCAGCAGCCCTCCTGGGGTCCCTGAGCAGTTCTTC. Translating gives CASSPPGVPEQFF.

This clonotype was recorded at least ten times. The V gene is TRBV24-1, the J gene TRBJ1-5; 7 nucleotides line up with TRBD1. This CDR3 has 15 residues. J lost 6 bases, V lost 3 bases, and 7 bases had no gene match. CDR1 and CDR2 from the germline V gene are KGHDR and SFDVKD. CDR3 residues: CATSDNRGSGQPQHF. The CDR3 nucleotides are TGTGCCACCAGTGATAACAGGGGAAGTGGTCAGCCCCAGCATTTT.

This clonotype was seen many times. This rearrangement joins TRBV5-6 to TRBJ1-6; no reliable D call. The CDR3 covers 12 residues. Per the germline V gene, CDR1 is SGHDT and CDR2 is YYEEEE. Trimming left V 2 bases short and J 16 bases short, with 13 bases between. CDR3 sequence: CASSFGPGSLHF. Written as DNA, the CDR3 is TGTGCCAGCAGCTTCGGACCCGGATCTCTCCACTTT.

This clonotype was counted many times. This chain joins TRBV20-1 and TRBJ1-4; TRBD1 is a possible D gene (6 bases). V was clipped by 6 bases and J by 4 bases, with 12 bases between them. The germline V gene has CDR1 DFQATT and CDR2 SNEGSKA (reference sequence). This CDR3 comprises 13 residues. CDR3 loop: CSARTAYNEKLFF. Here the CDR3 DNA reads TGCAGTGCCCGGACAGCTTATAATGAAAAACTGTTTTTT.

This clonotype came up many times. V and J are TRBV15 and TRBJ2-1; D not resolved. The germline V and J ends were trimmed by 8 bases and 3 bases, with 11 bases remaining between them. Looked up from germline, CDR1 is LNHNV and CDR2 is YYDKDF (reference sequence). The CDR3 spans 13 residues. This CDR3 is CATSVENYNEQFF. The CDR3 region has the DNA TGTGCCACCTCCGTGGAAAACTACAATGAGCAGTTCTTC.

This clonotype has a count of ten or more. This sequence joins TRBV7-2 and TRBJ1-4; no firm D call. Deletions cut 5 bases from V and 0 bases from J, with 4 bases between. CDR1 and CDR2 (germline): SGHTA, FQGNSA. The CDR3 length is 13 residues. The CDR3 region has the DNA TGTGCCAGCAGCCGTTCAACTAATGAAAAACTGTTTTTT. It is translated as CASSRSTNEKLFF.

In its sample, this clonotype was seen a few times. It may be a read error: a sequence one base away is much more abundant. V usage is TRBV20-1 and J usage is TRBJ2-2, with D perhaps TRBD1 (5 bases). CDR3 length: 11 residues. Germline V gene lookup returns CDR1 DFQATT and CDR2 SNEGSKA (reference sequence). Trimming pared 3 bases from V and 11 bases from J, leaving 10 bases between. The CDR3 here is CSARTVTELFF. DNA of the CDR3: TGCAGTGCTAGGACAGTGACTGAGCTGTTTTTT.

This clonotype was counted many times. The gene calls are TRBV7-9 and TRBJ2-7; D unclear. The CDR3 extends over 13 amino acids. V lost 0 bases to trimming and J lost 3 bases, with 6 bases between them. Germline-derived CDR1 and CDR2 are SEHNR and FQNEAQ (reference sequence). This CDR3 reads CASSLAPYYEQYF. For the CDR3, the DNA is TGTGCCAGCAGCTTAGCCCCCTACTACGAGCAGTACTTC.

There are many counts of this clonotype. The chain is built from TRBV6-2 or TRBV6-3 and TRBJ2-7; 7 bases fit TRBD2. Germline lookup yields CDR1 MNHEY and CDR2 SVGEGT. The CDR3 spans 14 residues. J lost 2 bases, V lost 6 bases, and 7 bases had no gene match. CDR3 in amino acids: CASRRLAGPYEQYF. The CDR3 coding sequence is TGTGCCAGCAGACGACTAGCCGGACCCTACGAGCAGTACTTC.

This clonotype was found a few times. A much larger clone lies one base from this, so it may be a read error. V gene TRBV4-1 combines with J gene TRBJ2-4; no firm D call. This CDR3 spans 13 amino acids. From germline, CDR1 is MGHRA and CDR2 YSYEKL. CDR3 DNA sequence: TGCGCCAGCAGCCAGGTTATAGAAAAAATTCAGTACTTC. Translated, it gives CASSQVIEKIQYF.

This clonotype was seen many times. This chain uses TRBV28 with TRBJ2-7, with 9 bases fitting TRBD1. The CDR3 runs 14 residues. Trimming took 2 bases from V and 3 from J; bases not matched to a gene: 2. CDR1 MDHEN and CDR2 SYDVKM come from the germline V gene. This chain's CDR3 is CASSLGGQGYEQYF. As DNA, the CDR3 is TGTGCCAGCAGTTTAGGGGGACAGGGCTACGAGCAGTACTTC.

This clonotype was seen at least ten times. In DNA form, the CDR3 reads TGCAGCGTTGCCCCGGCGGGCTCTGGTGAGACCCAGTACTTC. Protein sequence: CSVAPAGSGETQYF. The chain has TRBV29-1 and TRBJ2-5, with D possibly TRBD2 on 5 matching bases. Germline assignment: CDR1 SQVTM and CDR2 ANQGSEA. This CDR3 spans 14 amino acids. Deletions cut 4 bases from V and 5 bases from J, with 17 bases between.